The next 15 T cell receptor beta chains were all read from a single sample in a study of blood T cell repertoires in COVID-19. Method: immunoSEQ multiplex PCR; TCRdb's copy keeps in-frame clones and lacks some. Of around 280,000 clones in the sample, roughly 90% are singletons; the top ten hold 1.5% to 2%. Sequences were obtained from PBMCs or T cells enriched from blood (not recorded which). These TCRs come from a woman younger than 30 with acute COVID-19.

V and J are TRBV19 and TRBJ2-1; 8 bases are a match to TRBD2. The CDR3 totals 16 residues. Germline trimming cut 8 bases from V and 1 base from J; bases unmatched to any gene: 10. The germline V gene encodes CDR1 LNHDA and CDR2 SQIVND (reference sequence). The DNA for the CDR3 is TGTGCCAGTGCCGGGGGGCGCGGGGGGTCCTACAATGAGCAGTTCTTC. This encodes CASAGGRGGSYNEQFF.

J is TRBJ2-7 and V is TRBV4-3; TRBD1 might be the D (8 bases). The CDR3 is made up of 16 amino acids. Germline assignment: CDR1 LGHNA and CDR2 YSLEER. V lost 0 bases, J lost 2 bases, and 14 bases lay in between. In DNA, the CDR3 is TGCGCCAGCAGCCAAGACCCACAGGGGGGGCCCTACGAGCAGTACTTC. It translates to CASSQDPQGGPYEQYF.

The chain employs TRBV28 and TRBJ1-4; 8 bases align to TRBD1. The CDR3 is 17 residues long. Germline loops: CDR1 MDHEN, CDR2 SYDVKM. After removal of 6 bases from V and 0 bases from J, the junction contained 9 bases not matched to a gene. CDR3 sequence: CASSTGTGPTTNEKLFF. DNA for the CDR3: TGTGCCAGCAGCACCGGGACAGGCCCCACAACTAATGAAAAACTGTTTTTT.

As DNA, the CDR3 is TGTGCCACCAGCAGGGACAGGGGGTTTGGGCAGCCCCAGCATTTT. It codes for CATSRDRGFGQPQHF. The chain couples TRBV15 to TRBJ1-5; 10 bases match TRBD1. This CDR3 is built from 15 residues. Per germline, CDR1 LNHNV and CDR2 YYDKDF (reference sequence). With 3 bases clipped from V and 7 bases from J, the junction kept 6 bases outside the gene matches.

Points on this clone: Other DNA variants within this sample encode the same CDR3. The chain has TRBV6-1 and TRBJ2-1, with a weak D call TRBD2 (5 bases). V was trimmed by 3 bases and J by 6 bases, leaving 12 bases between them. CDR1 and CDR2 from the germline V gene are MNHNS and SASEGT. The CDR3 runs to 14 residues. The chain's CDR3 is CASSERGRGNEQFF. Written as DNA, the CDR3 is TGTGCCAGCAGTGAGCGAGGACGGGGCAATGAGCAGTTCTTC.

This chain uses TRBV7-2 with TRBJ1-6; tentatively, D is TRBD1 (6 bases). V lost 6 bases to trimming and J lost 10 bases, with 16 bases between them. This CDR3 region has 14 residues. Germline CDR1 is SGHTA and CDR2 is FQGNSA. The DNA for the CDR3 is TGTGCCAGCAGGCCATACAGGGTAGAGTCACCCCTCCACTTT. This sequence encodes CASRPYRVESPLHF.

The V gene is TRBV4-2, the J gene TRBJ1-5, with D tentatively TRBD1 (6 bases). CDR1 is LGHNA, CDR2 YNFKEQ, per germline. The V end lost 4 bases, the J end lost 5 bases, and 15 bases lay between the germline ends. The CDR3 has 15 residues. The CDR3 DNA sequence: TGTGCCAGCAGCCCAGGCGTGGACAGTTATCAGCCCCAGCATTTT. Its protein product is CASSPGVDSYQPQHF.

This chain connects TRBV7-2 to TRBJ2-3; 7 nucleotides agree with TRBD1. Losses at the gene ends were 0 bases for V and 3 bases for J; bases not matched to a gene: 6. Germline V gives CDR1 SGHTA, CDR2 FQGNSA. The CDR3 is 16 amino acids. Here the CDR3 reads CASSLARTGATDTQYF. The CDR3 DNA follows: TGTGCCAGCAGCTTAGCTAGGACAGGAGCGACAGATACGCAGTATTTT.

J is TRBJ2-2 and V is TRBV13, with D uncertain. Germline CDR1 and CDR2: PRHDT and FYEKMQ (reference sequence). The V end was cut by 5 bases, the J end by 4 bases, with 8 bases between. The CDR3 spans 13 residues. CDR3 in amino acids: CASSRQITGELFF. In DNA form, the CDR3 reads TGTGCCAGCAGCAGACAAATCACCGGGGAGCTGTTTTTT.

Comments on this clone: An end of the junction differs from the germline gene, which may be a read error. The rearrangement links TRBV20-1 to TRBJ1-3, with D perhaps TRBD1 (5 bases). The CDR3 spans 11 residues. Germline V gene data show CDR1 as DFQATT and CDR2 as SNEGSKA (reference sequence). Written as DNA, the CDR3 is TGCAGTGCTAGAGATGGTTGGACACTCATTTTT. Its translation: CSARDGWTLIF.

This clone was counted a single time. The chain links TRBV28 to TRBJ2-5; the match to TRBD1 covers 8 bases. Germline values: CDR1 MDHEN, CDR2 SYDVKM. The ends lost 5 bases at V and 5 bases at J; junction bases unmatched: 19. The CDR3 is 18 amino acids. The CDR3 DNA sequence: TGTGCCAGCAGTACTGACAGGGGACGATCAGGTCTCAGGGAGACCCAGTACTTC. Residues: CASSTDRGRSGLRETQYF.

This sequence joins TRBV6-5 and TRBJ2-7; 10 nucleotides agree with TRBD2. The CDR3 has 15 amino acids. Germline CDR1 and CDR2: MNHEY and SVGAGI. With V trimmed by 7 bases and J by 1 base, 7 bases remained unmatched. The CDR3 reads CASKTGLAASYEQYF. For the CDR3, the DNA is TGTGCCAGCAAGACTGGACTAGCGGCTTCCTACGAGCAGTACTTC.

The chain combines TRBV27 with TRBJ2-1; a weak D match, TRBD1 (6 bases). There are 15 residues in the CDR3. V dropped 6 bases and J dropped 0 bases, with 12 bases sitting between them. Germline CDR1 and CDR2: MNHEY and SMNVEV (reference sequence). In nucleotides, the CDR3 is TGTGCCAGCAGATGGGCAGGGGTCTCCTACAATGAGCAGTTCTTC. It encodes CASRWAGVSYNEQFF.

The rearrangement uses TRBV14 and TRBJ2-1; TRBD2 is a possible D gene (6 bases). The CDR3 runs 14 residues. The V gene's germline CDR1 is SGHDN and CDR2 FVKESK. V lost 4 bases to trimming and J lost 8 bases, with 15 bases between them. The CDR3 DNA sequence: TGTGCCAGCAGCCTTAGCGGCTTTGGGGATGAGCAGTTCTTC. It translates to CASSLSGFGDEQFF.

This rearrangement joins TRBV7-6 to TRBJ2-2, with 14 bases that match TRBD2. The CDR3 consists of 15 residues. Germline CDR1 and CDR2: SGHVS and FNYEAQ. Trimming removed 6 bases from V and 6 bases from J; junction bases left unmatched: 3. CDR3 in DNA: TGTGCCAGCAGGGGACTAGCGGGAGTATCCGGGGAGCTGTTTTTT. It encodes CASRGLAGVSGELFF.